These 19 T cell receptor beta chains share one sample of origin, sequenced in a study of T cell repertoires in cytomegalovirus infection. No antigen has been identified for these receptors. From the reads, TCRdb called clonotypes with MiXCR, one entry per CDR3 protein. The top ten hold around 18% of the sample, which has approximately 340,000 distinct CDR3 sequences, roughly 28% seen once. The sample was cultured PBMCs, taken from culture after CMV antigen stimulation. The receptors originated from a human donor in good health (CMV status not recorded). Some clones in this sample may be carry-over from other donors' samples.

In its sample, this clonotype was seen a few times. The chain recombines TRBV30 with TRBJ2-1, with D possibly being TRBD1 or TRBD2 (6 bases each). In germline, CDR1 is GTSNPN, CDR2 SVGIG (reference sequence). The length of the CDR3 is 13 residues. The germline V and J ends were trimmed by 2 bases and 8 bases, with 13 bases remaining between them. The CDR3 loop reads CAWSPGGSHEQFF. The CDR3 coding sequence is TGTGCCTGGAGTCCCGGGGGCTCGCATGAGCAGTTCTTC.

Many counts were recorded for this clonotype. The V gene is TRBV7-2, the J gene TRBJ2-7, with TRBD1 matching 7 bases. V dropped 5 bases and J dropped 0; count of bases not matched to a gene: 7. CDR1 is SGHTA and CDR2 is FQGNSA in the germline V gene. This CDR3 spans 15 amino acids. CDR3 region: CASSPTGTVSYEQYF. DNA of the CDR3: TGTGCCAGCAGCCCAACCGGGACAGTCTCCTACGAGCAGTACTTC. Complete variable domain (other parts from reference TRBV7-2 and TRBJ2-7): GAGVSQSPSNKVTEKGKDVELRCDPISGHTALYWYRQSLGQGLEFLIYFQGNSAPDKSGLPSDRFSAERTGGSVSTLTIQRTQQEDSAVYLCASSPTGTVSYEQYFGPGTRLTVT.

The gene calls are TRBV12-5 and TRBJ1-3; no clear D. Germline CDR1 LGHNT, CDR2 FRNRAP. Trimming took 4 bases from V and 4 from J, leaving 23 bases between them. CDR3 length: 18 amino acids. CDR3 sequence reads: CASGSRQTSSLRGNTIYF. The CDR3 coding sequence is TGTGCTAGTGGTTCCCGGCAGACCTCTAGCCTACGAGGAAACACCATATATTTT. Full variable domain (outside the CDR3, taken from reference TRBV12-5 and TRBJ1-3): DARVTQTPRHKVTEMGQEVTMRCQPILGHNTVFWYRQTMMQGLELLAYFRNRAPLDDSGMPKDRFSAEMPDATLATLKIQPSEPRDSAVYFCASGSRQTSSLRGNTIYFGEGSWLTVV.

The rearrangement links TRBV6-5 to TRBJ2-5; possibly TRBD2 for D (5 bases). In germline, CDR1 is MNHEY, CDR2 SVGAGI. This CDR3 region has 13 residues. The V end was cut by 3 bases, the J end by 4 bases, with 9 bases between. CDR3 nucleotide sequence: TGTGCCAGCAGTTATTCTGGGAGAGAGACCCAGTACTTC. The encoded protein is CASSYSGRETQYF.

V gene TRBV10-3 combines with J gene TRBJ1-2, with TRBD1 matching 8 bases. Unmatched junction bases numbered 4, after V lost 0 bases and J lost 7 bases. The germline CDR1 and CDR2 sequences are ENHRY and SYGVKD. The CDR3 is 14 amino acids. CDR3 sequence reads: CAISESVQGAGYTF. The CDR3 DNA sequence: TGTGCCATCAGTGAGTCGGTGCAGGGGGCTGGCTACACCTTC.

The rearrangement joins TRBV20-1 to TRBJ2-1; TRBD2 agrees at 13 bases. CDR1 DFQATT and CDR2 SNEGSKA come from the germline V gene (reference sequence). The trim removed 6 bases at V and 7 bases at J, leaving 9 bases unmatched. The CDR3 totals 15 residues. The CDR3 DNA is TGCAGTGCAAGTCCACTAGCGGGAGGGCGGAATGAGCAGTTCTTC. This gives the protein CSASPLAGGRNEQFF.

The chain employs TRBV7-9 and TRBJ2-3; tentatively, D is TRBD1 (6 bases). Germline loops: CDR1 SEHNR, CDR2 FQNEAQ (reference sequence). Trimming shortened V by 5 bases and J by 5 bases, and 14 bases separated the two germline ends. CDR3 length equals 14 residues. The CDR3 is CASSRGGLIDTQYF. CDR3 in DNA: TGTGCCAGCAGCCGAGGGGGATTAATAGATACGCAGTATTTT.

The chain is built from TRBV24-1 and TRBJ2-7; D might be TRBD1 (5 bases). Looked up from germline, CDR1 is KGHDR and CDR2 is SFDVKD. Trimming removed 4 bases at V and 5 bases at J, with 8 bases between. This CDR3 comprises 12 residues. The CDR3 reads CATSDPTDEQYF. The CDR3 bases are TGTGCCACCAGTGACCCGACAGACGAGCAGTACTTC.

The chain joins TRBV20-1 to TRBJ1-1, with TRBD1 identical over 7 bases. Germline V gives CDR1 DFQATT, CDR2 SNEGSKA (reference sequence). The CDR3 runs 12 residues. The chain's CDR3 is CSGKAGGTEAFF. The CDR3 DNA follows: TGCAGCGGCAAGGCAGGGGGCACTGAAGCTTTCTTT.

This clonotype showed up just a few times. This chain uses TRBV5-1 with TRBJ1-2; D gene unclear. This CDR3 region has 18 residues. CDR1 is SGHRS and CDR2 is YFSETQ in the germline V gene. The V end lost 4 bases, the J end lost 5 bases, and 27 bases lay between the germline ends. In DNA, the CDR3 is TGCGCCAGCAGCGGGGAATGGGGATTCCTCGCGGTAGAATATGGCTACACCTTC. Translated: CASSGEWGFLAVEYGYTF.

This clonotype was seen more than once but under ten times. The chain links TRBV28 to TRBJ1-1; D is unclear. The ends were cut back, 6 bases at V and 6 bases at J, with 14 bases in the middle. This CDR3 spans 13 amino acids. Per the germline V gene, CDR1 is MDHEN and CDR2 is SYDVKM. DNA of the CDR3: TGTGCCAGCAGCCCGCGGGCGGAGGCTGAAGCTTTCTTT. It specifies CASSPRAEAEAFF. The full variable domain, with the rest looked up from reference TRBV28 and TRBJ1-1, is DVKVTQSSRYLVKRTGEKVFLECVQDMDHENMFWYRQDPGLGLRLIYFSYDVKMKEKGDIPEGYSVSREKKERFSLILESASTNQTSMYLCASSPRAEAEAFFGQGTRLTVV.

The chain uses TRBV18 and TRBJ1-1, with D hard to call. Looked up from germline, CDR1 is KGHSH and CDR2 is LQKENI. Between the trimmed V and J ends, which lost 2 bases and 1 base, there was a span of 11 bases. The CDR3 is 15 residues long. CDR3 DNA sequence: TGTGCCAGCTCACCATATCTTACAGAGAACACTGAAGCTTTCTTT. This codes for CASSPYLTENTEAFF.

This clonotype came up many times. The V and J genes are TRBV18 and TRBJ1-2; D unresolved. Germline CDR1 is KGHSH and CDR2 is LQKENI. V was shortened by 3 bases and J by 4 bases, with 15 bases between the two germline ends. The CDR3 is 15 residues long. CDR3 bases: TGTGCCAGCTCACCGTCCCGGAGGACGGGCTATGGCTACACCTTC. Translation gives CASSPSRRTGYGYTF.

This clonotype showed up just a few times. This sequence joins TRBV20-1 and TRBJ2-1; possibly TRBD1 or TRBD2 for D (5 bases each). The CDR3 spans 15 residues. V was clipped by 5 bases and J by 7 bases, with 21 bases between them. Germline CDR1 reads DFQATT; CDR2 reads SNEGSKA (reference sequence). Written as DNA, the CDR3 is TGCAGTGCTGAGCTAGCCAGGGATCGCACAAATGAGCAGTTCTTC. This gives the protein CSAELARDRTNEQFF.

This clonotype was counted only a few times. V gene TRBV12-3 or TRBV12-4 combines with J gene TRBJ2-3, with 15 bases matching TRBD2. The CDR3 has 15 amino acids. V gave up 6 bases and J gave up 6 bases; unmatched junction bases: 4. CDR3 amino acids: CASRRTSGRVDTQYF. The CDR3 nucleotides are TGTGCCAGCAGGCGGACTAGCGGGAGGGTCGATACGCAGTATTTT.

This clonotype has just a few counts. The CDR3 coding sequence is TGTGCCATCAGTGATTCGACAGGGGGCTCGGGAGGCTACACCTTC. As protein: CAISDSTGGSGGYTF. This chain joins TRBV10-3 and TRBJ1-2; TRBD1 matches at 10 bases. There are 15 residues in the CDR3. V trimming: 3 bases; J trimming: 8 bases; junction bases outside the gene matches: 9. CDR1 is ENHRY, CDR2 SYGVKD, per germline.

This clonotype was counted only a few times. This chain connects TRBV6-1 to TRBJ2-1, with D tentatively TRBD2 (6 bases). This CDR3 is 15 amino acids long. V was clipped by 1 base and J by 9 bases, with 16 bases between them. Germline CDR1 MNHNS, CDR2 SASEGT. In nucleotides, the CDR3 is TGTGCCAGCAGTGAAGTATGGGGGACTCCGGTTGAGCAGTTCTTC. As protein: CASSEVWGTPVEQFF.

This clonotype was detected only a few times. The genes are TRBV7-9 and TRBJ2-7; TRBD1 is a possible D gene (6 bases). The CDR3 sequence is 18 residues long. The V gene lost 10 bases and the J gene lost 0 bases, with 28 bases spanning the gap. Germline V gene data show CDR1 as SEHNR and CDR2 as FQNEAQ (reference sequence). In nucleotides, the CDR3 is TGTGCCACCCCATCCCCCCCTATTCGCCAGGGGATCTCCTACGAGCAGTACTTC. This sequence encodes CATPSPPIRQGISYEQYF.

Note on this clonotype: One end of the junction fails to match germline, which may point to a read error. The chain uses TRBV5-4 and TRBJ1-3; 9 bases line up with TRBD1. The CDR3 spans 15 residues. The germline CDR1 and CDR2 sequences are SGHNT and YYREEE (reference sequence). The CDR3 DNA is TGTGCCAACAGCTTGCCCGGGACAGGGGGAAACACCATATATTTT. This gives the protein CANSLPGTGGNTIYF.